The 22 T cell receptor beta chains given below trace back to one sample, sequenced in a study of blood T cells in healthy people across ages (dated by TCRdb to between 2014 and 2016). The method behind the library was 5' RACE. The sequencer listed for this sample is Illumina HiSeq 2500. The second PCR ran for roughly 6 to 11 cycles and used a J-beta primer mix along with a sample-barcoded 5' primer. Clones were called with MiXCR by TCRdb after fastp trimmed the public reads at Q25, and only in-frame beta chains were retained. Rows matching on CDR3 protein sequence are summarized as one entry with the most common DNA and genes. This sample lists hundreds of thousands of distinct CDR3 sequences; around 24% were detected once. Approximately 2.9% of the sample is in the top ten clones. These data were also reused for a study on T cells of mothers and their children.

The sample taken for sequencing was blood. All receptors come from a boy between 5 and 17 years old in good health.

The CDR3 region is CSARGDRVSYEQYF. The CDR3 nucleotides are TGCAGTGCGAGGGGGGACAGGGTCTCCTACGAGCAGTACTTC. The gene calls are TRBV20-1 and TRBJ2-5; 9 positions match TRBD1. The tail of the sequence fits TRBJ2-7 better, so the J call may be wrong. This CDR3 comprises 14 residues. Germline CDR1 DFQATT, CDR2 SNEGSKA (reference sequence).

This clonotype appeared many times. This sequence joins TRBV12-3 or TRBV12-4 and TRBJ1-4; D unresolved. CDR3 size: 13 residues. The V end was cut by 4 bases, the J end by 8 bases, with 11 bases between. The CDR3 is CASSSNSEEKLFF. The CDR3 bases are TGTGCCAGCAGTTCAAACTCGGAGGAAAAACTGTTTTTT.

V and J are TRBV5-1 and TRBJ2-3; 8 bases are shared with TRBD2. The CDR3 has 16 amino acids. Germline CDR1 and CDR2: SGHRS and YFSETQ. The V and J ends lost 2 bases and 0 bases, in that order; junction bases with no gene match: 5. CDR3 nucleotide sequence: TGCGCCAGCAGCTTCATTCTAGCGGGTAGCACAGATACGCAGTATTTT. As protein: CASSFILAGSTDTQYF.

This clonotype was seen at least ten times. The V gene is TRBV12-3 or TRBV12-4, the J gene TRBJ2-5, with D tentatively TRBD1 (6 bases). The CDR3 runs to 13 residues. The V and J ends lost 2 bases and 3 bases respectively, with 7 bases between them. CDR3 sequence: CASSLQGKETQYF. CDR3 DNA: TGTGCCAGCAGTTTACAGGGGAAAGAGACCCAGTACTTC.

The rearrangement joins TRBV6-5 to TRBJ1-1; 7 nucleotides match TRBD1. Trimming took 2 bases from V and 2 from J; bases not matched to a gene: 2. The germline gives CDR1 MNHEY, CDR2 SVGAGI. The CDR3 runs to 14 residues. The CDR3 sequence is CASSYDRANTEAFF. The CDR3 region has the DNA TGTGCCAGCAGTTACGACAGGGCAAACACTGAAGCTTTCTTT.

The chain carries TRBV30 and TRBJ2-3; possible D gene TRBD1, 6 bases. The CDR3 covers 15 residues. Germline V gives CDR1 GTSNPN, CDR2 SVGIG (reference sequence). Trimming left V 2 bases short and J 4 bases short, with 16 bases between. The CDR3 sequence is CAWSTGPLPADTQYF. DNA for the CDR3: TGTGCCTGGAGTACAGGGCCCCTCCCCGCAGATACGCAGTATTTT. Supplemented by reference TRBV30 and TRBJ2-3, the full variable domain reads SQTIHQWPATLVQPVGSPLSLECTVEGTSNPNLYWYRQAAGRGLQLLFYSVGIGQISSEVPQNLSASRPQDRQFILSSKKLLLSDSGFYLCAWSTGPLPADTQYFGPGTRLTVL.

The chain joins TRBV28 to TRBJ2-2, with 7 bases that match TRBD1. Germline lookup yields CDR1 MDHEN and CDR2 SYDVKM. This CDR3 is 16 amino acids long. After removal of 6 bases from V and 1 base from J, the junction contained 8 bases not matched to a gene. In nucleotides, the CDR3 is TGTGCCAGCAGGGGACGGAGACAGGGGAACACCGGGGAGCTGTTTTTT. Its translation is CASRGRRQGNTGELFF.

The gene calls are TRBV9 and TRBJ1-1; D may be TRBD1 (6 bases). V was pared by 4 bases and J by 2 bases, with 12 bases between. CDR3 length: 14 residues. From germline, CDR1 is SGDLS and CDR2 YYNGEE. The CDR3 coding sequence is TGTGCCAGCAGCCAACGGGGGGGCAACACTGAAGCTTTCTTT. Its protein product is CASSQRGGNTEAFF.

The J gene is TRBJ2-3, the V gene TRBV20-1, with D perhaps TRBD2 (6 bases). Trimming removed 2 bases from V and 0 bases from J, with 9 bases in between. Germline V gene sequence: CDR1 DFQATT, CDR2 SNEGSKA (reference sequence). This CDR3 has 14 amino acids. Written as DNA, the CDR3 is TGCAGTGCTAGACTAGCGAGGAGCACAGATACGCAGTATTTT. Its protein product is CSARLARSTDTQYF.

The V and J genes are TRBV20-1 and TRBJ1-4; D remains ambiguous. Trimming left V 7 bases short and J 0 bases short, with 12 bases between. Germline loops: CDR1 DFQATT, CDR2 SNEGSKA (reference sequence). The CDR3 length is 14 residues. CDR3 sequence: CSERSAATNEKLFF. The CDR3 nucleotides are TGCAGTGAGAGGTCGGCCGCAACTAATGAAAAACTGTTTTTT.

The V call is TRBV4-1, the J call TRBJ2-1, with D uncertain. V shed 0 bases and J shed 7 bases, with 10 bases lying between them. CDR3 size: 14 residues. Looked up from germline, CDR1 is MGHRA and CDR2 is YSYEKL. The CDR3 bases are TGCGCCAGCAGCCAAGAAATCCGACCGAATGAGCAGTTCTTC. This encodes CASSQEIRPNEQFF.

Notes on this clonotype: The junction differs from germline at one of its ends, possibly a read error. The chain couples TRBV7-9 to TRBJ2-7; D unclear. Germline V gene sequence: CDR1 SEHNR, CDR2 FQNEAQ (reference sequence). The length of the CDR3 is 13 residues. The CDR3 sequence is CASSLEQSYAQYF. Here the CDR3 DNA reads TGTGCCAGCAGCTTAGAACAGTCCTACGCGCAGTACTTC.

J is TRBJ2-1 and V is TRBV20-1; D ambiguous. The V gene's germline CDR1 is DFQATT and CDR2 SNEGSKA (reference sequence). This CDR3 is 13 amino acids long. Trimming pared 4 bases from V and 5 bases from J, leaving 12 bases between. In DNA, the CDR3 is TGCAGTGCTACAACTTCCGGCCACAATGAGCAGTTCTTC. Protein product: CSATTSGHNEQFF.

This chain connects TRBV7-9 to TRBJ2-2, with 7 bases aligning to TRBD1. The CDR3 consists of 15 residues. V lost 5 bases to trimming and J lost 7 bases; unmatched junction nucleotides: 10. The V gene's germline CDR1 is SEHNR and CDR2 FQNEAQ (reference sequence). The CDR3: CASSPDTGAFGELFF. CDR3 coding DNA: TGTGCCAGCAGCCCAGATACAGGGGCCTTCGGGGAGCTGTTTTTT.

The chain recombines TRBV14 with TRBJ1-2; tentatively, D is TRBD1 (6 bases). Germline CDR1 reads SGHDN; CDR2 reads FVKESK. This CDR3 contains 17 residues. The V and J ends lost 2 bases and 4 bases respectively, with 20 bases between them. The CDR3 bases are TGTGCCAGCAGCCAACTCCTGCCGGGGGCAGGGACCTATGGCTACACCTTC. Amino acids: CASSQLLPGAGTYGYTF.

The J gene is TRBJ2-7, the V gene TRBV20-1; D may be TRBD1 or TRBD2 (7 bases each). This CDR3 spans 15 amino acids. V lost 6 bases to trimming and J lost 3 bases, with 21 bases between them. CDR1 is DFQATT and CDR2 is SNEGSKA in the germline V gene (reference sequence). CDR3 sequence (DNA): TGCAGTGCGAGACACGGGGGGCAGGGGGACTACGAGCAGTACTTC. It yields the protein CSARHGGQGDYEQYF.

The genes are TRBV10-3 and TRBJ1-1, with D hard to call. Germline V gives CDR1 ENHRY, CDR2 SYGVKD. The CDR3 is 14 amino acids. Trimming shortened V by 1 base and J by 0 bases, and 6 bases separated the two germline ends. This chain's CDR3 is CAISEFQVNTEAFF. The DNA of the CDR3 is TGTGCCATCAGTGAGTTTCAGGTGAACACTGAAGCTTTCTTT.

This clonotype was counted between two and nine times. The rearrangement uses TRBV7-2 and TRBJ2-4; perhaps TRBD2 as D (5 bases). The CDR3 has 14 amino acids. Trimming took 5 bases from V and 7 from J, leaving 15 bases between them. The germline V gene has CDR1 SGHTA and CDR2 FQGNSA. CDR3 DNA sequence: TGTGCCAGCAGCCCTGGACTCCGCGCCAACATTCAGTACTTC. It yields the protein CASSPGLRANIQYF.

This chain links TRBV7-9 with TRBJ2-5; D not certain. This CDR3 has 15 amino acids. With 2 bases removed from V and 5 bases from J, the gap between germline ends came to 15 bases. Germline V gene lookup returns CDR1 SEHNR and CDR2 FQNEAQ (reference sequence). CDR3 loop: CASSLIRPSSETQYF. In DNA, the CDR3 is TGTGCCAGCAGCTTAATACGGCCAAGTTCGGAGACCCAGTACTTC.

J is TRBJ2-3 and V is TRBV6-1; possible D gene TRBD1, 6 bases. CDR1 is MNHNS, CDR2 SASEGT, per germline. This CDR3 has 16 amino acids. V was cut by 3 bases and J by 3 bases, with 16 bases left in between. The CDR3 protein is CASSEDTGKRTDTQYF. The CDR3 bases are TGTGCCAGCAGTGAGGACACAGGGAAGAGAACAGATACGCAGTATTTT.

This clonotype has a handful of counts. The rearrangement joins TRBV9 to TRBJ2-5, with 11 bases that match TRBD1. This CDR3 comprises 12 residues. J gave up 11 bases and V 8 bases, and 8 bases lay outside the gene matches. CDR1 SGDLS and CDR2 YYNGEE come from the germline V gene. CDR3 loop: CASRGQGARQYF. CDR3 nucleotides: TGTGCCAGTCGAGGACAGGGGGCACGGCAGTACTTC.

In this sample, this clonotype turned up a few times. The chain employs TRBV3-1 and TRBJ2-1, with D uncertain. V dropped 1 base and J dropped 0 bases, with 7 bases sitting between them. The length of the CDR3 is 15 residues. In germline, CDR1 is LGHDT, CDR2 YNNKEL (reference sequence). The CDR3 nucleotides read TGTGCCAGCAGCCAAGGTTGGAGCTCCTACAATGAGCAGTTCTTC. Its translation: CASSQGWSSYNEQFF.